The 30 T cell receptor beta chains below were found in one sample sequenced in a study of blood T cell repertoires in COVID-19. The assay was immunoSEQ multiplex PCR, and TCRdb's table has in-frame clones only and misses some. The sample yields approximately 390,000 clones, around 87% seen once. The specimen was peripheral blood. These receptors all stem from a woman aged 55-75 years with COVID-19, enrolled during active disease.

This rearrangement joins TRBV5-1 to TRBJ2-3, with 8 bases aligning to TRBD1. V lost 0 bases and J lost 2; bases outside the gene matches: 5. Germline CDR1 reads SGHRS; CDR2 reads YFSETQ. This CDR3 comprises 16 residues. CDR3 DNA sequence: TGCGCCAGCAGCTTGGTGGCAGGGGGCGCCACAGATACGCAGTATTTT. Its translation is CASSLVAGGATDTQYF.

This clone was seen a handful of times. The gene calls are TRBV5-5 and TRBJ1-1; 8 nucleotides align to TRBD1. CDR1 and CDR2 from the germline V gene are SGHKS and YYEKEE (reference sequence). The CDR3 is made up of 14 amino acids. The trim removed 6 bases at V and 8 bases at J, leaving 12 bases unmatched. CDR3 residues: CASTPGGSSVEAFF. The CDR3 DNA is TGTGCCAGCACCCCAGGGGGCTCCTCGGTGGAAGCTTTCTTT.

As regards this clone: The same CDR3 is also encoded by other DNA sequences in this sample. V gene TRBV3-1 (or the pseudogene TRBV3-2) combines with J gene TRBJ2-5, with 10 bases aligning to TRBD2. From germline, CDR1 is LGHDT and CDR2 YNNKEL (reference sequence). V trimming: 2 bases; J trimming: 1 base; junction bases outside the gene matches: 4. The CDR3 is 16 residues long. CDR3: CASSQRPSGGQETQYF. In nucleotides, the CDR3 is TGTGCCAGCAGCCAAAGGCCTAGCGGGGGCCAAGAGACCCAGTACTTC.

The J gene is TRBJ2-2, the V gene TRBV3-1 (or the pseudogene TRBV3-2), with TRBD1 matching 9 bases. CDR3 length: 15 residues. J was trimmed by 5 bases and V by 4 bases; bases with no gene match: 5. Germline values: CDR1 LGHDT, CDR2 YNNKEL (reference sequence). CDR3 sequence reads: CASSLQGAGTGELFF. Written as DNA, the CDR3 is TGTGCCAGCAGCCTACAGGGGGCTGGAACCGGGGAGCTGTTTTTT.

The CDR3 nucleotides are TGTGCCAGCAGCGTGGGTGGCGGGGCTTACCACTACGAGCAGTACTTC. Translated: CASSVGGGAYHYEQYF. V and J are TRBV5-4 and TRBJ2-7, with D possibly being TRBD2 (6 bases). The CDR3 is 16 amino acids. CDR1 SGHNT and CDR2 YYREEE come from the germline V gene (reference sequence). The V and J ends lost 4 bases and 3 bases respectively, with 20 bases between them.

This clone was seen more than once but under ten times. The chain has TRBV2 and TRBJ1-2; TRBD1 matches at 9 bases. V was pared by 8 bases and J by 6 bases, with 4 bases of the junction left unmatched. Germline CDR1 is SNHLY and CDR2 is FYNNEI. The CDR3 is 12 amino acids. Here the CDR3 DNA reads TGTGCCAGCCGAGACAGGGGGAATGGCTACACCTTC. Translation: CASRDRGNGYTF.

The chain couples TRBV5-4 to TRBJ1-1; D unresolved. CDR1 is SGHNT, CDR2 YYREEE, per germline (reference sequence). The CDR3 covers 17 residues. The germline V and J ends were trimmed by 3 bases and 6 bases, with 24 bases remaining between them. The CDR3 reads CASSYSFHSPSGPEAFF. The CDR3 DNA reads TGTGCCAGCAGCTATTCGTTCCACAGCCCTTCAGGCCCTGAAGCTTTCTTT.

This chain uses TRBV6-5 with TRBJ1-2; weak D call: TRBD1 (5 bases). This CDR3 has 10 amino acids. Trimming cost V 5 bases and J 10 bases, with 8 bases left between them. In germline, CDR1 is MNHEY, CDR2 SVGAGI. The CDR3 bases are TGTGCCAGCAGTAGGGGCGCCTACACCTTC. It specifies CASSRGAYTF.

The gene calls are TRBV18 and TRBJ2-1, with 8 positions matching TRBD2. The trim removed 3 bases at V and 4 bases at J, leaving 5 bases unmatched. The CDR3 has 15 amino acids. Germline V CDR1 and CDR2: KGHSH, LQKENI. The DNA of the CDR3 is TGTGCCAGCTCACCGCGGGGGGCAAAGTACAATGAGCAGTTCTTC. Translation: CASSPRGAKYNEQFF. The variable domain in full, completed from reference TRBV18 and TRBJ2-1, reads NAGVMQNPRHLVRRRGQEARLRCSPMKGHSHVYWYRQLPEEGLKFMVYLQKENIIDESGMPKERFSAEFPKEGPSILRIQQVVRGDSAAYFCASSPRGAKYNEQFFGPGTRLTVL.

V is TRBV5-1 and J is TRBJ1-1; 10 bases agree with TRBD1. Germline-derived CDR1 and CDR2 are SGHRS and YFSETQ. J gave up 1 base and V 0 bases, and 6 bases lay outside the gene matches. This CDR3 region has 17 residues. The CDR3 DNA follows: TGCGCCAGCAGCTTGGGTGGGACAGGGGCCGGGAACACTGAAGCTTTCTTT. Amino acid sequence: CASSLGGTGAGNTEAFF.

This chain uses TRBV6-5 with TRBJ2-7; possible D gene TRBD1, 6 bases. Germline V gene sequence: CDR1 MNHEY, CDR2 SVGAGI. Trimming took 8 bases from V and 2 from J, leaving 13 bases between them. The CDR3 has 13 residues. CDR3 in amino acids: CASGQGYTYEQYF. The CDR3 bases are TGTGCCAGCGGGCAGGGGTACACCTACGAGCAGTACTTC.

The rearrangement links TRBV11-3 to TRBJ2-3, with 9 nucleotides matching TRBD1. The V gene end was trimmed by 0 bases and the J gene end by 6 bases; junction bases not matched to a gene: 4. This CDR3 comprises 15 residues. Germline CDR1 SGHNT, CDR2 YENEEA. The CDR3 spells CASSLEGTGLDTQYF. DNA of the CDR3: TGTGCCAGCAGCTTAGAGGGGACAGGGCTGGATACGCAGTATTTT.

The CDR3 loop is CASSVGSGQYQETQYF. In DNA, the CDR3 is TGTGCCAGCAGCGTAGGGAGCGGGCAGTACCAAGAGACCCAGTACTTC. J is TRBJ2-5 and V is TRBV9, with a possible D match to TRBD2 (6 bases). With 0 bases removed from V and 0 bases from J, the gap between germline ends came to 12 bases. The V gene's germline CDR1 is SGDLS and CDR2 YYNGEE. The CDR3 covers 16 residues.

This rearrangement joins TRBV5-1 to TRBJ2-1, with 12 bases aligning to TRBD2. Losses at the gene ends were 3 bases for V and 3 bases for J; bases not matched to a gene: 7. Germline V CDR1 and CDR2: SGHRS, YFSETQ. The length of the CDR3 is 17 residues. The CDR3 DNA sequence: TGCGCCAGCAGCTCCGGACTAGCGGGGCCGCTCTACAATGAGCAGTTCTTC. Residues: CASSSGLAGPLYNEQFF.

CDR3 protein: CASWAGDRLYSGANVLTF. Here the CDR3 DNA reads TGTGCCAGTTGGGCCGGGGACAGACTTTACTCTGGGGCCAACGTCCTGACTTTC. The chain links TRBV11-2 to TRBJ2-6; 7 bases align to TRBD1. The CDR3 loop spans 18 amino acids. The V and J ends lost 9 bases and 0 bases, in that order; junction bases with no gene match: 14. Germline values: CDR1 SGHAT, CDR2 FQNNGV.

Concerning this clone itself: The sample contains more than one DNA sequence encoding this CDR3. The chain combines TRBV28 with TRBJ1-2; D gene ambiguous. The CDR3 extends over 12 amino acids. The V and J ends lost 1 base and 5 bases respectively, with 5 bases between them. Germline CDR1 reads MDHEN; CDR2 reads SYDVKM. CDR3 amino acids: CASSLFRYGYTF. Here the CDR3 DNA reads TGTGCCAGCAGTTTATTCCGGTATGGCTACACCTTC.

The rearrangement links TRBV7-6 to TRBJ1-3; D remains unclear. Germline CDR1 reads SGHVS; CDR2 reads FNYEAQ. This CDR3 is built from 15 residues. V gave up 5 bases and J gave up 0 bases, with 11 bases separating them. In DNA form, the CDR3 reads TGTGCCAGCAGCCCCCGCAGTCTCTCTGGAAACACCATATATTTT. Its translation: CASSPRSLSGNTIYF.

The CDR3 DNA reads TGTGCCAGCAGCTTAGCCCCTGGGAGCAGCTATGGCTACACCTTC. Its protein is CASSLAPGSSYGYTF. This rearrangement joins TRBV7-2 to TRBJ1-2; unclear D gene. V was cut by 0 bases and J by 4 bases, with 12 bases left in between. There are 15 residues in the CDR3. CDR1 and CDR2 from the germline V gene are SGHTA and FQGNSA.

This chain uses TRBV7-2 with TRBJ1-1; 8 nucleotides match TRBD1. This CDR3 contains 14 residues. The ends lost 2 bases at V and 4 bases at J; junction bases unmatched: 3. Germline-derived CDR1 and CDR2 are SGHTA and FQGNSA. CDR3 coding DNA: TGTGCCAGCAGCTTATCTCAGGGGGCCACTGAAGCTTTCTTT. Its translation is CASSLSQGATEAFF.

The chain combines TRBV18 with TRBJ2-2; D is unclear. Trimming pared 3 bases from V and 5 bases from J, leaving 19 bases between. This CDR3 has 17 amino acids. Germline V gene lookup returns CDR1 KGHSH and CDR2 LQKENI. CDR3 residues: CASSPPGRPRRTGELFF. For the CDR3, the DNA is TGTGCCAGCTCACCCCCCGGTCGACCCCGGCGGACCGGGGAGCTGTTTTTT.

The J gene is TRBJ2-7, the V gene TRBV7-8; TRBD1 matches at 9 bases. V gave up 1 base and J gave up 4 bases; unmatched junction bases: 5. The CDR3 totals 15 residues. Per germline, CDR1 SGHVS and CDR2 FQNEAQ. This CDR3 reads CASSLVGTGTYEQYF. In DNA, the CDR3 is TGTGCCAGCAGCTTAGTCGGGACAGGGACGTACGAGCAGTACTTC.

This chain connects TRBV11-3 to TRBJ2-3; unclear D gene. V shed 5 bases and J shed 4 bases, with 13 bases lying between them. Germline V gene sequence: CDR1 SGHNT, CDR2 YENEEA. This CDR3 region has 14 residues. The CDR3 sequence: CASSAYVEPDTQYF. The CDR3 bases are TGTGCCAGCAGCGCTTATGTGGAGCCAGATACGCAGTATTTT.

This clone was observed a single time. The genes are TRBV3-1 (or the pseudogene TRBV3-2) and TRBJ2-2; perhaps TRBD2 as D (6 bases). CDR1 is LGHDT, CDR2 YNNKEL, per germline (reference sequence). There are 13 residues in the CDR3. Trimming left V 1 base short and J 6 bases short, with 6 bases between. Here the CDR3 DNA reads TGTGCCAGCAGCCAAGGCGGGGCCGGGGAGCTGTTTTTT. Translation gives CASSQGGAGELFF.

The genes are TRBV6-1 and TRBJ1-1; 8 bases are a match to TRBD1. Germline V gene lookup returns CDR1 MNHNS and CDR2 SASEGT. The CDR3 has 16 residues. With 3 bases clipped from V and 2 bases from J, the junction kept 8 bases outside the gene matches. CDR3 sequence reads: CASSDPLPGGNTEAFF. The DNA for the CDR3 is TGTGCCAGCAGTGATCCCTTGCCAGGGGGCAACACTGAAGCTTTCTTT.

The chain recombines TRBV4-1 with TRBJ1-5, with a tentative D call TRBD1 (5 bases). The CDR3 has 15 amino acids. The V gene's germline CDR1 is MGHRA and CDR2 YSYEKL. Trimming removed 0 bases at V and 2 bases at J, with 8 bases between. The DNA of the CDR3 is TGCGCCAGCAGCCAAGACAGGGTTGGCAATCAGCCCCAGCATTTT. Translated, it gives CASSQDRVGNQPQHF.

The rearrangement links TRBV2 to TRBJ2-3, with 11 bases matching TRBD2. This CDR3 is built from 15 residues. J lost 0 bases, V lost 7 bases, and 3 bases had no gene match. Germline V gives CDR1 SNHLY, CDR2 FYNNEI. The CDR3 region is CASKTSGVSTDTQYF. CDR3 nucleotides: TGTGCCAGCAAGACTAGCGGGGTCAGCACAGATACGCAGTATTTT.

CDR3 in amino acids: CASRKTTANTGELFF. The CDR3, as DNA: TGTGCCAGCAGGAAGACAACCGCGAACACCGGGGAGCTGTTTTTT. This chain connects TRBV7-6 to TRBJ2-2; D gene ambiguous. Germline V gene data show CDR1 as SGHVS and CDR2 as FNYEAQ. The CDR3 covers 15 residues. Trimming shortened V by 6 bases and J by 0 bases, and 11 bases separated the two germline ends.

DNA for the CDR3: TGTGCCAGCTCCCCCAGTTTCAATCAGCCCCAGCATTTT. Amino acid sequence: CASSPSFNQPQHF. This sequence joins TRBV2 and TRBJ1-5, with D uncertain. Deletions cut 8 bases from V and 3 bases from J, with 11 bases between. Germline assignment: CDR1 SNHLY and CDR2 FYNNEI. The CDR3 spans 13 residues.

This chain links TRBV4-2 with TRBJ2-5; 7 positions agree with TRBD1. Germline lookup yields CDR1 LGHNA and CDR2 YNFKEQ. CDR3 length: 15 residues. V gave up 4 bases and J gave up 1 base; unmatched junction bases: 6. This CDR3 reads CASSRTRDSQETQYF. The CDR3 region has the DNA TGTGCCAGCAGCCGCACCAGGGACAGCCAAGAGACCCAGTACTTC.

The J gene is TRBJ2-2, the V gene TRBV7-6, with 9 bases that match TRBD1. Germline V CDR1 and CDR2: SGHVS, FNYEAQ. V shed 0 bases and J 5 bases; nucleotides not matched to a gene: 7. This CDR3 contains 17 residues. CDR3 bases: TGTGCCAGCAGCTTAGCGGCGGGACAGGGAAGGACCGGGGAGCTGTTTTTT. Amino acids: CASSLAAGQGRTGELFF.